The source of this T cell receptor beta chain is a study of shared clonotypes between healthy human individuals. There were only Caucasian adults among the donors, and all lived in Nashville, Tennessee. CD8 memory merged CD45RO+ cells and CCR7-negative CD45RA+ TemRA cells into one population. On this clone: Its antigen remains unidentified.

The CDR3 extends over 14 amino acids. Trimming took off 5 bases at V and 3 bases at J, with 11 bases between the two ends. The germline V gene encodes CDR1 SGHVS and CDR2 FQNEAQ. Produced via immunoSEQ multiplex PCR; TCRdb's table is partial and in-frame only. This sample carries about 92,000 clones, 60% to 75% of them seen once, and the ten largest clones take roughly 50%. Study conclusions and caveats: What naive subsets generally showed was a larger estimated richness than memory subsets showed. Of the naive CD4 clonotypes, about 5% were shared across a handful of donors.

The TCR comes from a man younger than 45 in good health. The J gene is TRBJ1-5, the V gene TRBV7-8, with D unclear. Sequences were obtained from memory CD8+ T cells sorted from blood. Subset meaning: CD45RO+ cells pooled with CCR7-negative TemRA cells. The CDR3 DNA follows: TGTGCCAGCAGCCTGGACGGATCCAATCAGCCCCAGCATTTT. It encodes CASSLDGSNQPQHF.